This T cell receptor (beta chain) was documented in a study of monozygotic twins with inflammatory bowel disease. TCRdb reprocessed the 5' RACE reads, keeping one entry per CDR3 protein, no DNA. Its listing shows nearly 450,000 distinct CDR3 sequences. Source material: blood. This TCR came from a human donor with ulcerative colitis or Crohn's disease, or a healthy co-twin of an affected twin (not recorded which).

The CDR3 sequence is CASGDRHTEAFF. V gene TRBV19 combines with J gene TRBJ1-1; no DNA is available, so the TRBD1 call from TCRdb remains unchecked. The CDR3 runs to 12 residues. Germline V gene data show CDR1 as LNHDA and CDR2 as SQIVND (reference sequence).